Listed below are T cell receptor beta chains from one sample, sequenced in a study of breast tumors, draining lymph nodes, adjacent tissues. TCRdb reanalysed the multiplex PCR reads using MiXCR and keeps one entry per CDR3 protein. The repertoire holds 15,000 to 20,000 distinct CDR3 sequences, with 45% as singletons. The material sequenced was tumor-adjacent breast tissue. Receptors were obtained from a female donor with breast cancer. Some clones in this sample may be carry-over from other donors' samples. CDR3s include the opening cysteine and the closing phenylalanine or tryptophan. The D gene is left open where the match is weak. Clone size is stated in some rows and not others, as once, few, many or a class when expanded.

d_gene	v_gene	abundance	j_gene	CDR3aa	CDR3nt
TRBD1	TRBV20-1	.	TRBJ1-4	CSASPTGEDEKLFF	TGCAGTGCTAGCCCCACAGGGGAAGATGAAAAACTGTTTTTT
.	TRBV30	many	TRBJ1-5	CAWSRGSHQPQHF	TGTGCCTGGAGTAGGGGTTCCCATCAGCCCCAGCATTTT
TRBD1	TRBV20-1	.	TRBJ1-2	CSARLTGGDYGYTF	TGCAGTGCTAGACTGACAGGGGGGGACTATGGCTACACCTTC
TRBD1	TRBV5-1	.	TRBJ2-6	CASRADLQGAGGANVLTF	TGCGCCAGCAGAGCCGATCTACAGGGGGCGGGCGGGGCCAACGTCCTGACTTTC
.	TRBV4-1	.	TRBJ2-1	CASSQDPRGAGEQFF	TGCGCCAGCAGCCAAGATCCCCGGGGGGCGGGTGAGCAGTTCTTC
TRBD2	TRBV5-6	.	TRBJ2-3	CASSFGLAGATDTQYF	TGTGCCAGCAGCTTTGGACTAGCGGGGGCCACAGATACGCAGTATTTT
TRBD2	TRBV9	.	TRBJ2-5	CASSVGRNSGNEETQYF	TGTGCCAGCAGCGTAGGGAGGAATAGCGGGAATGAGGAGACCCAGTACTTC
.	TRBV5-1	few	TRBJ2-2	CASSLTIQGGELFF	TGCGCCAGCAGCTTGACAATTCAAGGCGGGGAGTTGTTTTTT
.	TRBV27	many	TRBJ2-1	CASRPTVRGRGNEQFF	TGTGCCAGCAGACCCACAGTTAGGGGTAGGGGAAATGAGCAGTTCTTC
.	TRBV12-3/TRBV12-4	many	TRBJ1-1	CASSLGRHEAFF	TGTGCCAGCAGTTTAGGGCGGCATGAAGCTTTCTTT
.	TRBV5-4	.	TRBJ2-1	CASSFPRQEQFF	TGTGCCAGCAGCTTCCCGAGACAGGAGCAGTTCTTC
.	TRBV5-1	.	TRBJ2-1	CASSLGQVDNEQFF	TGCGCCAGCAGCTTGGGACAGGTGGACAACGAGCAGTTCTTC
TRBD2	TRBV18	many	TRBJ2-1	CASSPTSGEQFF	TGTGCCAGCTCACCGACTAGCGGTGAGCAGTTCTTC
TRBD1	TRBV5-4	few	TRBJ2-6	CASSPGTGSSGANVLTF	TGTGCCAGCAGCCCAGGGACAGGATCCTCTGGGGCCAACGTCCTGACTTTC
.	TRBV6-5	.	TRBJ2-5	CASSYRLRETQHF	TGTGCCAGTAGTTACCGGCTCCGCGAGACCCAGCACTTC
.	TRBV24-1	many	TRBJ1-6	CATRPRDIYNSPLHF	TGTGCCACCAGACCCCGGGACATCTATAATTCACCCCTCCACTTT
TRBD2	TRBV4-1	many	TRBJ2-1	CASSPAGESNEQFF	TGCGCCAGCAGCCCAGCGGGAGAATCCAATGAGCAGTTCTTC